The 27 T cell receptor beta chains presented below share a single source sample, sequenced in a study of beta chain features in type 1 diabetes. For these receptors, no antigen is known. Study observations and caveats: Moderately but significantly shorter TCRB CDR3s were found in Type 1 diabetes patients in all four CD4+ subsets.

Reverse transcribing all isolated RNA meant expressed TCRB transcripts were sequenced. TCRdb keeps only in-frame clones here, not all; method: immunoSEQ multiplex PCR. The sample lists more than 200,000 clones, about a sixth occurring once. The sample consisted of naive CD4+ T cells from blood. These receptors were obtained from a man aged 30 to 39 with type 1 diabetes.

Only a few counts were recorded for this clone. The chain employs TRBV7-2 and TRBJ2-5; TRBD2 aligns across 13 bases. J gave up 4 bases and V 5 bases, and 7 bases lay outside the gene matches. Germline loops: CDR1 SGHTA, CDR2 FQGNSA. This CDR3 has 16 residues. Here the CDR3 reads CASSPGLAGASETQYF. In nucleotides, the CDR3 is TGTGCCAGCAGCCCCGGACTAGCGGGAGCATCAGAGACCCAGTACTTC.

V is TRBV29-1 and J is TRBJ2-5; D not certain. The V gene lost 5 bases and the J gene lost 5 bases, with 9 bases spanning the gap. The germline gives CDR1 SQVTM, CDR2 ANQGSEA. This CDR3 has 11 residues. CDR3 coding DNA: TGCAGCGTTAGGACCTCGGAGACCCAGTACTTC. Its protein is CSVRTSETQYF.

Only a few counts were recorded for this clone. This chain links TRBV9 with TRBJ2-1; no clear D. The V end lost 3 bases, the J end lost 8 bases, and 18 bases lay between the germline ends. The CDR3 covers 15 residues. Germline V CDR1 and CDR2: SGDLS, YYNGEE. CDR3 region: CASSAEPGVGYEQFF. CDR3 bases: TGTGCCAGCAGCGCTGAACCTGGAGTCGGCTATGAGCAGTTCTTC.

This clone was recorded a few times. The gene calls are TRBV6-1 and TRBJ2-3; 11 bases line up with TRBD2. Germline V lookup: CDR1 MNHNS, CDR2 SASEGT. This CDR3 comprises 16 residues. V lost 0 bases and J lost 4; bases outside the gene matches: 3. CDR3 protein: CASSEAQLAGADTQYF. For the CDR3, the DNA is TGTGCCAGCAGTGAAGCGCAACTAGCGGGAGCAGATACGCAGTATTTT.

This clone was recorded a few times. The gene calls are TRBV29-1 and TRBJ2-7; D gene ambiguous. The CDR3 is made up of 13 amino acids. Germline CDR1 is SQVTM and CDR2 is ANQGSEA. V lost 4 bases and J lost 5, with 15 bases in between. The CDR3 here is CSVVSQIDDEQYF. Here the CDR3 DNA reads TGCAGCGTTGTGTCACAGATTGATGACGAGCAGTACTTC.

The sample holds a few counts of this clone. This chain links TRBV29-1 with TRBJ2-5; 9 bases fit TRBD2. Germline CDR1 and CDR2: SQVTM and ANQGSEA. With V trimmed by 6 bases and J by 2 bases, 19 bases remained unmatched. The CDR3 contains 18 residues. The CDR3 loop reads CSVVNSIAGLAYQETQYF. For the CDR3, the DNA is TGCAGCGTCGTAAACTCTATAGCCGGACTAGCGTATCAAGAGACCCAGTACTTC.

This clone has just a few counts. The chain is built from TRBV27 and TRBJ2-7; 9 bases agree with TRBD1. The CDR3 runs 15 residues. Germline lookup yields CDR1 MNHEY and CDR2 SMNVEV (reference sequence). J lost 3 bases, V lost 4 bases, and 7 bases had no gene match. CDR3 sequence (DNA): TGTGCCAGCAGTTCCCGGACAGGGGAGCACTACGAGCAGTACTTC. Its translation is CASSSRTGEHYEQYF.

This CDR3 reads CASSLLAGGSSGANVLTF. CDR3 in DNA: TGTGCCAGCAGCTTACTAGCGGGAGGGAGCTCTGGGGCCAACGTCCTGACTTTC. V usage is TRBV7-3 and J usage is TRBJ2-6; 12 nucleotides align to TRBD2. Germline values: CDR1 SGHTA, CDR2 FQGTGA. Germline trimming cut 2 bases from V and 0 bases from J; bases unmatched to any gene: 2. CDR3 size: 18 residues.

This clone was detected only a few times. The genes are TRBV18 and TRBJ2-3, with D perhaps TRBD2 (6 bases). The CDR3 extends over 15 amino acids. CDR1 and CDR2 (germline): KGHSH, LQKENI. V gave up 3 bases and J gave up 1 base, with 11 bases separating them. This CDR3 is CASSPSAGRTDTQYF. CDR3 nucleotides: TGTGCCAGCTCACCCTCAGCGGGCCGCACAGATACGCAGTATTTT. The full variable domain, in which reference TRBV18 and TRBJ2-3 provide the parts outside the CDR3, is NAGVMQNPRHLVRRRGQEARLRCSPMKGHSHVYWYRQLPEEGLKFMVYLQKENIIDESGMPKERFSAEFPKEGPSILRIQQVVRGDSAAYFCASSPSAGRTDTQYFGPGTRLTVL.

A word on this clone: The identical CDR3 is also encoded by other nucleotide sequences in the sample. The V call is TRBV9, the J call TRBJ2-5, with no clear D. V dropped 0 bases and J dropped 1 base, with 7 bases sitting between them. The CDR3 contains 14 residues. Germline CDR1 is SGDLS and CDR2 is YYNGEE. The CDR3 here is CASSVEASQETQYF. The CDR3 DNA sequence: TGTGCCAGCAGCGTAGAGGCTTCCCAAGAGACCCAGTACTTC.

This clone appeared a few times. The chain has TRBV29-1 and TRBJ1-1, with D possibly matching TRBD1 (5 bases). Trimming stripped 4 bases from V and 1 base from J, with 10 bases between. The CDR3 contains 13 residues. In germline, CDR1 is SQVTM, CDR2 ANQGSEA. CDR3 bases: TGCAGCGTTGGTAGGCAGGGGAACACTGAAGCTTTCTTT. Its translation is CSVGRQGNTEAFF.

This clone occurred a few times. The chain recombines TRBV5-6 with TRBJ2-1, with D perhaps TRBD2 (6 bases). The CDR3 has 14 residues. Trimming took 3 bases from V and 4 from J, leaving 11 bases between them. CDR1 is SGHDT, CDR2 YYEEEE, per germline. CDR3: CASSSGLGYNEQFF. In nucleotides, the CDR3 is TGTGCCAGCAGCTCGGGACTTGGGTACAATGAGCAGTTCTTC. Full variable domain (outside the CDR3, taken from reference TRBV5-6 and TRBJ2-1): DAGVTQSPTHLIKTRGQQVTLRCSPKSGHDTVSWYQQALGQGPQFIFQYYEEEERQRGNFPDRFSGHQFPNYSSELNVNALLLGDSALYLCASSSGLGYNEQFFGPGTRLTVL.

This clone was seen a few times. The J gene is TRBJ2-5, the V gene TRBV25-1; no clear D. Trimming pared 8 bases from V and 5 bases from J, leaving 9 bases between. The germline V gene encodes CDR1 MGHDK and CDR2 SYGVNS. CDR3 length equals 11 residues. The CDR3, as DNA: TGTGCCAGCCGAGCTATGGAGACCCAGTACTTC. As protein: CASRAMETQYF.

This clone was counted between two and nine times. The chain recombines TRBV20-1 with TRBJ2-5; no reliable D call. The germline V gene has CDR1 DFQATT and CDR2 SNEGSKA (reference sequence). V lost 6 bases, J lost 7 bases, and 12 bases lay in between. The CDR3 contains 11 residues. Here the CDR3 reads CSARLPGTQYF. CDR3 nucleotide sequence: TGCAGTGCCCGACTGCCCGGGACCCAGTACTTC.

The chain is built from TRBV7-2 and TRBJ2-3, with 7 bases that match TRBD2. With 4 bases clipped from V and 4 bases from J, the junction kept 11 bases outside the gene matches. This CDR3 has 16 residues. Germline CDR1 and CDR2: SGHTA and FQGNSA. CDR3 sequence: CASSSRWRELADTQYF. The DNA for the CDR3 is TGTGCCAGCAGCTCCCGGTGGCGGGAGCTCGCAGATACGCAGTATTTT.

This rearrangement joins TRBV5-1 to TRBJ2-1; no clear D. V lost 6 bases and J 0 bases, leaving 13 bases between the germline ends. Germline loops: CDR1 SGHRS, CDR2 YFSETQ. This CDR3 comprises 15 residues. The CDR3 spells CASTQQRSSYNEQFF. CDR3 bases: TGCGCCAGCACCCAACAGAGGAGCTCCTACAATGAGCAGTTCTTC.

This clone was observed a handful of times. This sequence joins TRBV14 and TRBJ1-1, with no clear D. The V and J ends lost 10 bases and 0 bases respectively, with 12 bases between them. Germline lookup yields CDR1 SGHDN and CDR2 FVKESK. The length of the CDR3 is 13 residues. CDR3 region: CATDDGMNTEAFF. Here the CDR3 DNA reads TGTGCCACCGACGATGGGATGAACACTGAAGCTTTCTTT. The full variable domain, rest sourced from reference TRBV14 and TRBJ1-1, is EAGVTQFPSHSVIEKGQTVTLRCDPISGHDNLYWYRRVMGKEIKFLLHFVKESKQDESGMPNNRFLAERTGGTYSTLKVQPAELEDSGVYFCATDDGMNTEAFFGQGTRLTVV.

This clone was seen more than once but under ten times. The V call is TRBV29-1, the J call TRBJ2-1; a possible D gene is TRBD2 (5 bases). This CDR3 has 15 residues. V dropped 0 bases and J dropped 2 bases, with 11 bases sitting between them. Germline CDR1 is SQVTM and CDR2 is ANQGSEA. Here the CDR3 reads CSVEDYGGAYNEQFF. The DNA of the CDR3 is TGCAGCGTTGAAGATTATGGAGGTGCCTACAATGAGCAGTTCTTC.

CDR3 sequence (DNA): TGTGCCAGCAGCTTGGCTGGGGCAGGGAGGGGAGAGACCCAGTACTTC. Amino acids: CASSLAGAGRGETQYF. This sequence joins TRBV5-4 and TRBJ2-5, with 7 bases matching TRBD2. Germline CDR1 SGHNT, CDR2 YYREEE (reference sequence). The CDR3 has 16 amino acids. V trimming: 0 bases; J trimming: 4 bases; junction bases outside the gene matches: 9.

This clone was detected only a few times. The chain is built from TRBV29-1 and TRBJ1-4; perhaps TRBD1 as D (5 bases). This CDR3 contains 12 residues. The V end was cut by 7 bases, the J end by 8 bases, with 14 bases between. Germline loops: CDR1 SQVTM, CDR2 ANQGSEA. In DNA form, the CDR3 reads TGCAGCGCCCGACAGCTCGAAGAAAAACTGTTTTTT. Residues: CSARQLEEKLFF.

This chain joins TRBV28 and TRBJ2-1; TRBD2 matches 10 bases. Germline V lookup: CDR1 MDHEN, CDR2 SYDVKM. V gave up 11 bases and J gave up 7 bases; unmatched junction bases: 8. This CDR3 has 13 residues. The CDR3 sequence is CACVAGGRNEQFF. In nucleotides, the CDR3 is TGTGCCTGCGTAGCGGGAGGACGGAATGAGCAGTTCTTC.

This clone was detected only a few times. This chain uses TRBV15 with TRBJ2-5, with a possible D match to TRBD2 (5 bases). V lost 3 bases and J lost 0, with 5 bases in between. The CDR3 runs 13 residues. Germline CDR1 reads LNHNV; CDR2 reads YYDKDF (reference sequence). The DNA for the CDR3 is TGTGCCACCAGCAGGAGGGACCAAGAGACCCAGTACTTC. Its translation: CATSRRDQETQYF.

This clone appeared a few times. The chain has TRBV25-1 and TRBJ2-7; D not resolved. V lost 2 bases, J lost 4 bases, and 9 bases lay in between. Germline V lookup: CDR1 MGHDK, CDR2 SYGVNS. The CDR3 has 13 residues. The CDR3 coding sequence is TGTGCCAGCAGTGAACGGGCAGCTTACGAGCAGTACTTC. This translates into CASSERAAYEQYF.

This clone has only a few counts. This chain joins TRBV2 and TRBJ2-7, with D possibly TRBD1 on 5 matching bases. Germline CDR1 reads SNHLY; CDR2 reads FYNNEI. The CDR3 sequence is 15 residues long. Trimming removed 5 bases at V and 6 bases at J, with 20 bases between. CDR3 sequence (DNA): TGTGCCAGCAGTTCCCAGGGTGTCAATTCCCTCGAGCAGTACTTC. The encoded protein is CASSSQGVNSLEQYF.

The rearrangement joins TRBV10-3 to TRBJ1-1; 7 bases line up with TRBD1. With V trimmed by 2 bases and J by 2 bases, 5 bases remained unmatched. Per germline, CDR1 ENHRY and CDR2 SYGVKD. This CDR3 is 15 amino acids long. CDR3 sequence: CAISEPSGGNTEAFF. CDR3 sequence (DNA): TGTGCCATCAGTGAGCCCTCAGGGGGAAACACTGAAGCTTTCTTT.

The J gene is TRBJ1-2, the V gene TRBV30; maybe TRBD1 (5 bases). Germline assignment: CDR1 GTSNPN and CDR2 SVGIG (reference sequence). This CDR3 comprises 12 residues. V shed 4 bases and J shed 7 bases, with 13 bases lying between them. CDR3 protein: CAWTGISRGYTF. The CDR3 DNA reads as TGTGCCTGGACAGGGATCTCACGTGGCTACACCTTC. Complete variable domain (other parts from reference TRBV30 and TRBJ1-2): SQTIHQWPATLVQPVGSPLSLECTVEGTSNPNLYWYRQAAGRGLQLLFYSVGIGQISSEVPQNLSASRPQDRQFILSSKKLLLSDSGFYLCAWTGISRGYTFGSGTRLTVV.

This clone was picked up a small number of times. The chain couples TRBV25-1 to TRBJ1-1, with D perhaps TRBD1 (5 bases). This CDR3 has 15 residues. The V gene lost 1 base and the J gene lost 4 bases, with 13 bases spanning the gap. The germline CDR1 and CDR2 sequences are MGHDK and SYGVNS. The CDR3 sequence: CASSEFRGGTTEAFF. The CDR3 region has the DNA TGTGCCAGCAGTGAATTTAGGGGCGGGACCACTGAAGCTTTCTTT.